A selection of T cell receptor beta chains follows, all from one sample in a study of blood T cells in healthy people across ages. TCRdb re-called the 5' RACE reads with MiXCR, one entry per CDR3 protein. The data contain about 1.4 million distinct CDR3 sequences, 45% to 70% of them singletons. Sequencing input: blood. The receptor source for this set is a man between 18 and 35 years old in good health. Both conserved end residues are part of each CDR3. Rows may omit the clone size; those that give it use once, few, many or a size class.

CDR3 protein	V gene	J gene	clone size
CASSGGQVVVHTDTQYF	TRBV5-1	TRBJ2-3	NA
CASKQGTSSYNEQFF	TRBV2	TRBJ2-1	once
CAISGTSGNAYEQYF	TRBV10-3	TRBJ2-7	NA
CASSPNLPSGYTF	TRBV6-2/TRBV6-3	TRBJ1-2	NA
CASGLYSSYNEQFF	TRBV6-5	TRBJ2-1	NA
CASSLRREGICEQFF	TRBV12-3/TRBV12-4	TRBJ2-1	NA
CASNYGDRGNFNYGYTF	TRBV7-2	TRBJ1-2	few
CASSQRTGSSSNYGYTF	TRBV4-1	TRBJ1-2	NA
CASRRTGGKEKLFF	TRBV12-3/TRBV12-4	TRBJ1-4	NA
CASSELRGVTSGLSEQYF	TRBV6-1	TRBJ2-7	NA
CASSPRFPIYNEQYF	TRBV4-1	TRBJ2-5	NA
CATKASGARYRETQYF	TRBV15	TRBJ2-5	NA
CSVETPGAGNEQFF	TRBV29-1	TRBJ2-1	few
CASSPPLRTKNGYTF	TRBV18	TRBJ1-2	NA
CSATTGGLSYEQYF	TRBV20-1	NA	NA
CASSLEWANTDTQYF	TRBV7-2	TRBJ2-3	NA
CASSLGGAIDEQYF	TRBV7-2	NA	NA
CASSLGGLAGSYEQYF	TRBV11-2	TRBJ2-7	few
CASSQDDQGNEKLFF	TRBV4-2	TRBJ1-4	NA
CASSSSIHGTNEKLFF	TRBV12-3/TRBV12-4	TRBJ1-4	NA
CASSLVSTSGTANEQFF	TRBV7-8	TRBJ2-1	NA
CASRTSVPPGELFF	TRBV12-3/TRBV12-4	TRBJ2-2	NA
CASSHGTSNEQFF	TRBV6-2/TRBV6-3	TRBJ2-1	few
CASSLETNRAYEQYF	TRBV5-6	TRBJ2-7	NA
CASSQDGASPLHF	TRBV4-2	TRBJ1-6	few
CATSDSTSGTLYEQYF	TRBV24-1	NA	NA
CASSQESGDRAARPQHF	TRBV4-2	TRBJ1-5	NA
CSARRISYNEQFF	TRBV20-1	TRBJ2-1	NA
CASSLRGAGTEQYF	TRBV12-3/TRBV12-4	TRBJ2-7	NA
CASTRQQLNTEAFF	TRBV4-1	TRBJ1-1	NA
CATSPGENTGELFF	TRBV27	TRBJ2-2	few
CASSLAVGGSSYEQYF	TRBV12-3/TRBV12-4	TRBJ2-7	NA
CASSPLAGPPYNEQFF	TRBV12-3/TRBV12-4	TRBJ2-1	few
CASSQDRGVTNEKLFF	TRBV3-1	TRBJ1-4	once
CASRWMGTGDAPNEKLFF	TRBV7-9	TRBJ1-4	NA
CASSLLDRANYGYTF	TRBV5-6	TRBJ1-2	few
CASSETGGYTF	TRBV2	TRBJ1-2	few
CAGSQGIEDNEQFF	TRBV12-3/TRBV12-4	TRBJ2-1	NA
CATSPPQGPSRGYTF	TRBV15	TRBJ1-2	NA